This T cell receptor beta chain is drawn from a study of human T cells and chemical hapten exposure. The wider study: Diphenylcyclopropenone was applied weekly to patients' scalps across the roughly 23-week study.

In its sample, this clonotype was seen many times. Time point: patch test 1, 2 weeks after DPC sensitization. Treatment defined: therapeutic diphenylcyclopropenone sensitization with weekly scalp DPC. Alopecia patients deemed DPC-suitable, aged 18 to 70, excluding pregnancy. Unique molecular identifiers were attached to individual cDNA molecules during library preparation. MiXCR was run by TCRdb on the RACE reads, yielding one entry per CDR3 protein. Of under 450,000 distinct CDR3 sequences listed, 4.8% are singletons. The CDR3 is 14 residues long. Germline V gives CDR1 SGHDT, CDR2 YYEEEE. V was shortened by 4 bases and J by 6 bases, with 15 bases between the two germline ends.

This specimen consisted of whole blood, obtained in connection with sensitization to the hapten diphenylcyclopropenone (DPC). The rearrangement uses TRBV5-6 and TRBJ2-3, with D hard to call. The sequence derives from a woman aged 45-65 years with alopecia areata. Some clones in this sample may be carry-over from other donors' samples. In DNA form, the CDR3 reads TGTGCCAGCAGCCCACAACTCCTGCGGGATACGCAGTATTTT. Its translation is CASSPQLLRDTQYF.